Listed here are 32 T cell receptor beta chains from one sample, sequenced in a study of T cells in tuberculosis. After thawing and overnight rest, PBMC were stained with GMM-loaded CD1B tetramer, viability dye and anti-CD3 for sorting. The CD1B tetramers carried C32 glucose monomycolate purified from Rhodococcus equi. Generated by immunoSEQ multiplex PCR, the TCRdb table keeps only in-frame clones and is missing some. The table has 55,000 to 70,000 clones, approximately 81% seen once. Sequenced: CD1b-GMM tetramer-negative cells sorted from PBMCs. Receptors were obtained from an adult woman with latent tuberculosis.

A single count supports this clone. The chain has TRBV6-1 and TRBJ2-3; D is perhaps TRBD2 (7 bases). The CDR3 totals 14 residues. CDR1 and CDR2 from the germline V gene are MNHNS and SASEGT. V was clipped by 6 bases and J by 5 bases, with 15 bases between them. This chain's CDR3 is CASRGGGGKDTQYF. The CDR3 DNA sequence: TGTGCCAGCAGGGGAGGGGGAGGTAAAGATACGCAGTATTTT.

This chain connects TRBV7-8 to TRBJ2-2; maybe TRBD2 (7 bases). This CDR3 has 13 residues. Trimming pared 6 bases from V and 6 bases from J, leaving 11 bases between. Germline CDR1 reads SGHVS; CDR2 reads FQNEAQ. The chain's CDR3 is CASSTGRAGELFF. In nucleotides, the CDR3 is TGTGCCAGCAGTACAGGGAGGGCCGGGGAGCTGTTTTTT.

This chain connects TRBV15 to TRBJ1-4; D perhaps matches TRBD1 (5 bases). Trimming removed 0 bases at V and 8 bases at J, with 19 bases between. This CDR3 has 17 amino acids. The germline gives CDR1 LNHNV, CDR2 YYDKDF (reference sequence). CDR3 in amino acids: CATSRDLPGDISEKLFF. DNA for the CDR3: TGTGCCACCAGCAGAGATTTGCCGGGGGATATTTCGGAAAAACTGTTTTTT.

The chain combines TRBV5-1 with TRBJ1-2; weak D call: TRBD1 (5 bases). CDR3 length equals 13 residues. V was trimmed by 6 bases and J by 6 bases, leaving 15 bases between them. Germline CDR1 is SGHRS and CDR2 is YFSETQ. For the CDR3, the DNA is TGCGCCAGCACCCTAGGGGATCGGAATGGCTACACCTTC. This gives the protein CASTLGDRNGYTF.

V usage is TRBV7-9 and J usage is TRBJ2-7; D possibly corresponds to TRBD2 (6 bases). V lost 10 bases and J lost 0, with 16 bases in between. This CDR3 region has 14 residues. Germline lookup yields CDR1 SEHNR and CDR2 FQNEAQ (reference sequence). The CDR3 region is CATSYGGSSYEQYF. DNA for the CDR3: TGTGCCACCTCCTACGGGGGAAGCTCCTACGAGCAGTACTTC. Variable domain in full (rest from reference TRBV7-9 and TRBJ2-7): DTGVSQNPRHKITKRGQNVTFRCDPISEHNRLYWYRQTLGQGPEFLTYFQNEAQLEKSRLLSDRFSAERPKGSFSTLEIQRTEQGDSAMYLCATSYGGSSYEQYFGPGTRLTVT.

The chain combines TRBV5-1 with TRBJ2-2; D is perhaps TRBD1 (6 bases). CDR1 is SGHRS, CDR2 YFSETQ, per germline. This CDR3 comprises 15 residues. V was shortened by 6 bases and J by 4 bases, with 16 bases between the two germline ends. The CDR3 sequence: CASINRDTFTGELFF. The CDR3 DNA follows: TGCGCCAGCATAAACCGGGACACCTTCACCGGGGAGCTGTTTTTT.

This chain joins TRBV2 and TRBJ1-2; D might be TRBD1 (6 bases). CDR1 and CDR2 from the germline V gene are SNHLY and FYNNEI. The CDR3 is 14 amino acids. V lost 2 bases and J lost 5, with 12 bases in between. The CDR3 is CASSELAGAYGYTF. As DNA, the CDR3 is TGTGCCAGCAGTGAATTGGCAGGGGCATATGGCTACACCTTC.

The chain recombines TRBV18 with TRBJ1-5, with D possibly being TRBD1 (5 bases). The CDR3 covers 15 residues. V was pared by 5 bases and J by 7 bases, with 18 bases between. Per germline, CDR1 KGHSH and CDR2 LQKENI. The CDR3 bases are TGTGCCAGCTCAGCTGTTCTGGGGAGGGGACAGCCCCAGCATTTT. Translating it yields CASSAVLGRGQPQHF.

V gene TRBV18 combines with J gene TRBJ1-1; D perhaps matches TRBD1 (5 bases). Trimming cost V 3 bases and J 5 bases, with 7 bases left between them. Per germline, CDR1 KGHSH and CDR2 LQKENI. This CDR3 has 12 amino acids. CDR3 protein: CASSPQGTEAFF. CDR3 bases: TGTGCCAGCTCACCCCAGGGTACTGAAGCTTTCTTT.

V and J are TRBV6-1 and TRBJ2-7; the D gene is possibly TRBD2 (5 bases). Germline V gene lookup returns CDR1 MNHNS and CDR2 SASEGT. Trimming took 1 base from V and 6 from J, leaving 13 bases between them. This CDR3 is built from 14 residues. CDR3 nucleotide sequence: TGTGCCAGCAGTGAAGGGGGAGCGTCCGGCGAGCAGTACTTC. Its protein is CASSEGGASGEQYF.

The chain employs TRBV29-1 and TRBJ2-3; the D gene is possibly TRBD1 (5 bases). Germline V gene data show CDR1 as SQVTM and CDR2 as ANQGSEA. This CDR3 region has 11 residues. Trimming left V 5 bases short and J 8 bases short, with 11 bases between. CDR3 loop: CSVLARGTQYF. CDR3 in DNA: TGCAGCGTTCTCGCTAGGGGTACGCAGTATTTT.

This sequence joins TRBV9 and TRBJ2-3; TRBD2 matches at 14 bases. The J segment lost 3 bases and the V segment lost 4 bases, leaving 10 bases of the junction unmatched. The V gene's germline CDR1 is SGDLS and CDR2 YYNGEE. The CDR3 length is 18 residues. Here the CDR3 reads CASSSKGLAGERTDTQYF. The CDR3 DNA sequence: TGTGCCAGCAGCTCAAAGGGACTAGCGGGAGAGAGGACAGATACGCAGTATTTT.

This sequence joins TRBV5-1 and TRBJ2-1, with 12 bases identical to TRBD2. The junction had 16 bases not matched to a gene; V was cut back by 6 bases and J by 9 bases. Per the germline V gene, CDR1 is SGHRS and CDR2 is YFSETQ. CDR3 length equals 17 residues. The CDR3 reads CASIFGTSGSGKGEQFF. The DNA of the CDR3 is TGCGCCAGCATCTTCGGGACTAGCGGGTCGGGGAAGGGTGAGCAGTTCTTC.

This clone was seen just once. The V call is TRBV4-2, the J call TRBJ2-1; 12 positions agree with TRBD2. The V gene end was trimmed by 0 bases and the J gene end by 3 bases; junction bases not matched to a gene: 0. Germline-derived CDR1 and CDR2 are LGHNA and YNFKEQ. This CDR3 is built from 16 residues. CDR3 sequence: CASSQETSGSYNEQFF. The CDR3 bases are TGTGCCAGCAGCCAAGAGACTAGCGGGAGCTACAATGAGCAGTTCTTC.

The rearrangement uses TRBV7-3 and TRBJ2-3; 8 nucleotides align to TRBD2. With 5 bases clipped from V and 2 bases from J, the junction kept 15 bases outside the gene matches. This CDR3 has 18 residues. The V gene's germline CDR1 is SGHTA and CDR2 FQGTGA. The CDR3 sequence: CASSPSGGRFRTTDTQYF. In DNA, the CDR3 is TGTGCCAGCAGCCCCTCGGGCGGGAGGTTCCGAACCACAGATACGCAGTATTTT.

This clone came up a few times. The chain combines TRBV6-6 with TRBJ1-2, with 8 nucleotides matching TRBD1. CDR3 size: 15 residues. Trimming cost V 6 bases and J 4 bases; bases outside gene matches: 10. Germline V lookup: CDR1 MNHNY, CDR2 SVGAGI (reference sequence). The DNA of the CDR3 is TGTGCCAGCAGGTCTCAGACAGGGGATGGCTATGGCTACACCTTC. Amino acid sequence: CASRSQTGDGYGYTF.

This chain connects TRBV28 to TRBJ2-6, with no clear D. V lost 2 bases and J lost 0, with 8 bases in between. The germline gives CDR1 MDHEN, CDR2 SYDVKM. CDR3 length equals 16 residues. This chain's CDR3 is CASSLRVFSGANVLTF. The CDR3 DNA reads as TGTGCCAGCAGTTTACGGGTCTTCTCTGGGGCCAACGTCCTGACTTTC.

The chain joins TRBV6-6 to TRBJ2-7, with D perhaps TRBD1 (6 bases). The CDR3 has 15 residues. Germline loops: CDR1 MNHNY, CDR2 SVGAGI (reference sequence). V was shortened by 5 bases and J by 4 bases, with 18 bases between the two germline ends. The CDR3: CASSTQGFAQYEQYF. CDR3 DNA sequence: TGTGCCAGCAGTACACAGGGATTTGCCCAATACGAGCAGTACTTC.

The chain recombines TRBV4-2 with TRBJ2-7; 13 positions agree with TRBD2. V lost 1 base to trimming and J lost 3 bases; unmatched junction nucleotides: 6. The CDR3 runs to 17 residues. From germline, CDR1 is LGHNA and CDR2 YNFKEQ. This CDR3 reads CASSQGLAGGSHYEQYF. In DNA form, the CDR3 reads TGTGCCAGCAGCCAAGGACTAGCGGGGGGATCCCACTACGAGCAGTACTTC.

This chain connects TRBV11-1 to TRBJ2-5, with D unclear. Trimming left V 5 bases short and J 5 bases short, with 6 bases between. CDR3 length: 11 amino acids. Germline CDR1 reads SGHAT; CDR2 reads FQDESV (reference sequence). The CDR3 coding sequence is TGTGCCAGCAGCCGGTCGGAGACCCAGTACTTC. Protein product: CASSRSETQYF. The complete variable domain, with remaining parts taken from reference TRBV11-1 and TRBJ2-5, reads EAEVAQSPRYKITEKSQAVAFWCDPISGHATLYWYRQILGQGPELLVQFQDESVVDDSQLPKDRFSAERLKGVDSTLKIQPAELGDSAMYLCASSRSETQYFGPGTRLLVL.

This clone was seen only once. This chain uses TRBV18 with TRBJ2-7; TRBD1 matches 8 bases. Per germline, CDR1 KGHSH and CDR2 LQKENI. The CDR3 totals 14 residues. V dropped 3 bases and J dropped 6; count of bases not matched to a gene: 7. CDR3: CASSPTGVSSEQYF. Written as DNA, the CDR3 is TGTGCCAGCTCACCGACAGGGGTATCGAGCGAGCAGTACTTC.

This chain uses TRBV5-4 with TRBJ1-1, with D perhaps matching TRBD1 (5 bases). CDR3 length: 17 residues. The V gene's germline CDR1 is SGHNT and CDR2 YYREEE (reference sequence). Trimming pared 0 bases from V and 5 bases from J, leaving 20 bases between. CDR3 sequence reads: CASSLVGGSKGMTEAFF. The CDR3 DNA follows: TGTGCCAGCAGCTTGGTTGGGGGGTCCAAGGGAATGACTGAAGCTTTCTTT.

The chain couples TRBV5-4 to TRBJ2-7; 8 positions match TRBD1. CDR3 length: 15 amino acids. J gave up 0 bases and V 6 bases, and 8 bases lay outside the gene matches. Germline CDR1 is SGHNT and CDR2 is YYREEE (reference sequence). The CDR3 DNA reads TGTGCCAGCAATACCCAGGGGGCTAACTCCTACGAGCAGTACTTC. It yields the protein CASNTQGANSYEQYF.

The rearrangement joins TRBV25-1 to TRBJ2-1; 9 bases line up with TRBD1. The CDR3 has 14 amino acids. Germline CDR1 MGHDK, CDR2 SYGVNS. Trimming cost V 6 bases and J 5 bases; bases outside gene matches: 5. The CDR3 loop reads CASRQGALDNEQFF. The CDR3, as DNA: TGTGCCAGCAGACAGGGGGCACTCGACAATGAGCAGTTCTTC.

The CDR3 reads CASSLFGTGPNQPQHF. As DNA, the CDR3 is TGTGCCAGCAGTTTATTTGGGACAGGGCCCAATCAGCCCCAGCATTTT. The chain uses TRBV28 and TRBJ1-5; 9 bases agree with TRBD1. The V gene's germline CDR1 is MDHEN and CDR2 SYDVKM. This CDR3 comprises 16 residues. J gave up 3 bases and V 1 base, and 4 bases lay outside the gene matches.

The CDR3 region has the DNA TGCAGCGCCATCCCTCAGGGTTCCTACGAGCAGTACTTC. Translated, it gives CSAIPQGSYEQYF. The rearrangement uses TRBV29-1 and TRBJ2-7, with TRBD1 as a possible D gene (5 bases). This CDR3 is built from 13 residues. V was cut by 7 bases and J by 1 base, with 14 bases left in between. The germline V gene has CDR1 SQVTM and CDR2 ANQGSEA.

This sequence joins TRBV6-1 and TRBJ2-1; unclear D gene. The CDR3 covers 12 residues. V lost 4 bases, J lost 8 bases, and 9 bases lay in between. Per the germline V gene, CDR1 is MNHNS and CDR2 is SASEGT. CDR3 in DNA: TGTGCCAGCAGTGGAGAGGTCCATGAGCAGTTCTTC. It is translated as CASSGEVHEQFF.

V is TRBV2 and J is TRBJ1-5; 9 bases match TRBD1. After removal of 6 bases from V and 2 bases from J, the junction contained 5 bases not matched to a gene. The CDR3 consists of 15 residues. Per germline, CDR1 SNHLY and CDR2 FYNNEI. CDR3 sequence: CASSKDRGGNQPQHF. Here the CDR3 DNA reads TGTGCCAGCAGCAAGGACAGGGGCGGCAATCAGCCCCAGCATTTT.

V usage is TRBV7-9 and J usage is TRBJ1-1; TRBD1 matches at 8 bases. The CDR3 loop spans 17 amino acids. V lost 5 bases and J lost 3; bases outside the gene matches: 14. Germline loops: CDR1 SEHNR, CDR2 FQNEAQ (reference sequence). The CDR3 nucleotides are TGTGCCAGCAGCCGTGCCCGAGGACAGGGCGGCGACACTGAAGCTTTCTTT. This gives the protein CASSRARGQGGDTEAFF.

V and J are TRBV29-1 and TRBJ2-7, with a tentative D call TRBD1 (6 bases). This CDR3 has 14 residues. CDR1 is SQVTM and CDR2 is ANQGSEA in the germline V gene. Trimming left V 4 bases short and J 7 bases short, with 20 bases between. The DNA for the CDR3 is TGCAGCGTTGGGACCGACAGGTCGCAGGGGGAGCAGTACTTC. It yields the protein CSVGTDRSQGEQYF.

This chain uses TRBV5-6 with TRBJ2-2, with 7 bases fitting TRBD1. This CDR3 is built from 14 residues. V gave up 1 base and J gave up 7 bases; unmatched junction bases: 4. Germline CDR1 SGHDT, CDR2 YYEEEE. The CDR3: CASSLRGPGGELFF. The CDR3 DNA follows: TGTGCCAGCAGCTTGAGGGGGCCGGGCGGGGAGCTGTTTTTT. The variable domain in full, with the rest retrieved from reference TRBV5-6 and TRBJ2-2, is DAGVTQSPTHLIKTRGQQVTLRCSPKSGHDTVSWYQQALGQGPQFIFQYYEEEERQRGNFPDRFSGHQFPNYSSELNVNALLLGDSALYLCASSLRGPGGELFFGEGSRLTVL.

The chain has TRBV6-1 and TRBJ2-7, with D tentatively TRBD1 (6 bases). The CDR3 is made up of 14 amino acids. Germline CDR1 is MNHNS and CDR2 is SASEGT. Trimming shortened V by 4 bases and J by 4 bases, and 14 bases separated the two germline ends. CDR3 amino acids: CASSAQGIPYEQYF. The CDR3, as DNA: TGTGCCAGCAGTGCTCAGGGGATCCCTTACGAGCAGTACTTC.